These T cell receptor beta chains were read from a single sample in a study of T cell responses to AZD1222 COVID-19 vaccine. Here immunoSEQ multiplex PCR was the method, and the copy in TCRdb shows in-frame clones only, minus some. The table includes approximately 70,000 clones, around 90% detected once. The material sequenced was peripheral blood, taken on day 0 of AZD1222 vaccination. All receptors come from an adult in good health. The CDR3 runs from the conserved cysteine through the conserved F or W. Clone size, where shown, is once, few, many, or a class for clones that have expanded.

>once|15|TRBV11-2|TRBJ2-7
CASSSRGPSSYEQYF
>NA|13|TRBV19|TRBJ1-5
CASSWTANQPQHF
>once|15|TRBV7-2|TRBJ2-1
CASSLAPDRAYEQFF
>NA|14|TRBV7-8|TRBJ2-5
CASSSEGEVGTQYF
>once|13|TRBV12-3/TRBV12-4|TRBJ1-5
CASSLQGNQPQHF
>NA|14|TRBV11-1|TRBJ1-2
CASSPAGPNYGYTF
>NA|12|TRBV28|TRBJ1-4
CASSPTGGKLFF
>NA|16|TRBV5-1|TRBJ1-2
CASSLFVGQGDYGYTF
>NA|15|TRBV4-1|TRBJ2-1
CASSQDTWSHNEQFF
>NA|13|TRBV27|TRBJ2-2
CASSVGNTGELFF
>NA|13|TRBV6-5|TRBJ1-3
CATLDSNSNTIYF
>NA|16|TRBV4-1|TRBJ1-4
CASSQGTGTGYEKLFF
>NA|15|TRBV6-2/TRBV6-3|TRBJ1-1
CASSRDRAGTTEAFF
>few|13|TRBV30|TRBJ1-1
CAWSVSGVTEAFF
>NA|13|TRBV2|TRBJ2-5
CASSRGQWETQYF
>NA|11|TRBV14|TRBJ2-3
CASSQVATQYF
>NA|13|TRBV2|TRBJ2-1
CASGGVSRGEQFF
>NA|15|TRBV7-2|TRBJ2-7
CASSITGASGVEQYF
>NA|17|TRBV13|TRBJ1-6
CASSLGRQHLYNSPLHF
>NA|14|TRBV4-1|TRBJ1-5
CASSDTGRNQPQHF
>NA|15|TRBV28|TRBJ1-4
CASRRSTGGNEKLFF
>once|12|TRBV12-3/TRBV12-4|TRBJ1-1
CASRRGGTEAFF
>NA|13|TRBV19|TRBJ2-5
CATGGGTQETQYF
>NA|14|TRBV7-8|TRBJ1-4
CASGQQGEREKLFF
>NA|15|TRBV9|TRBJ1-1
CASSGRVGGNTEAFF
>NA|15|TRBV30|TRBJ1-5
CAWSTEGFGNQPQHF
>NA|15|TRBV19|TRBJ1-2
CASSLETGPSVRYTF
>NA|13|TRBV24-1|TRBJ2-5
CATSDSTQETQYF
>NA|13|TRBV6-5|TRBJ1-5
CASSLETGGPQHF
>NA|13|TRBV5-5|TRBJ1-2
CASSLPSAYGYTF
>once|15|TRBV14|TRBJ2-1
CASSQVAGGLGEQFF
>NA|12|TRBV30|TRBJ1-4
CAWSPQGKKLFF
>few|14|TRBV2|TRBJ1-2
CASSSLSGSYGYTF
>NA|12|TRBV5-5|TRBJ2-7
CASSLGGDEQYF
>NA|15|TRBV5-1|TRBJ1-2
CASSLVGGTNYGYTF
>NA|19|TRBV7-9|TRBJ1-1
CASSLAGGSGSLMNTEAFF
>NA|16|TRBV4-1|TRBJ1-1
CASSQDPRQRIAEAFF
>NA|12|TRBV7-9|TRBJ2-3
CASSLGVDTQYF
>NA|13|TRBV6-1|TRBJ1-2
CASSDRDRGYYTF
>NA|14|TRBV6-5|TRBJ1-5
CASRKVGSNQPQHF
>once|14|TRBV30|TRBJ1-2
CAWTRPQLNYGYTF
>NA|15|TRBV11-3|TRBJ2-3
CASSLGTSGTDTQYF
>NA|16|TRBV11-2|TRBJ1-5
CASSQRTIPSNQPQHF
>NA|17|TRBV11-2|TRBJ2-2
CASSLRQGFGVTGELFF